These 15 T cell receptor beta chains share one sample of origin, sequenced in a study of T cell responses to AZD1222 COVID-19 vaccine (dated by TCRdb to about 2021). The library was built by means of the immunoSEQ multiplex PCR assay. TCRdb limited this immuneACCESS table to in-frame rearrangements with V and J called. A share of clones is missing; checked studies link under half to unresolved V genes, and the rest is unexplained. Within this sample are tens of thousands of clones, with around 90% of them counted one time only. The ten largest clones represent 3.5% to 5% of the sample. The time point label of this sample denotes: baseline before first vaccination. The sample's treatment or condition label, in plain terms: meningococcal conjugate vaccine given as trial control. The material was peripheral blood, obtained on day 0 of MenACWY control vaccination. These receptors came from an adult in good health.

The V gene is TRBV12-3 or TRBV12-4, the J gene TRBJ1-5, with D hard to call. This CDR3 is 13 amino acids long. The ends were cut back, 7 bases at V and 9 bases at J, with 16 bases in the middle. CDR3: CASKGFLEGPQHF. For the CDR3, the DNA is TGTGCCAGCAAGGGCTTTTTAGAGGGGCCCCAGCATTTT.

This chain uses TRBV6-5 with TRBJ2-1, with D perhaps TRBD1 (5 bases). Germline V lookup: CDR1 MNHEY, CDR2 SVGAGI. Trimming took off 0 bases at V and 9 bases at J, with 12 bases between the two ends. The CDR3 covers 14 residues. Here the CDR3 reads CASSYSQGAGEQFF. CDR3 DNA: TGTGCCAGCAGTTACTCTCAAGGGGCAGGTGAGCAGTTCTTC.

J is TRBJ2-3 and V is TRBV24-1, with 7 bases fitting TRBD2. The CDR3 has 16 amino acids. The V gene's germline CDR1 is KGHDR and CDR2 SFDVKD. With V trimmed by 3 bases and J by 5 bases, 10 bases remained unmatched. The chain's CDR3 is CATSDPGGGKRDTQYF. Written as DNA, the CDR3 is TGTGCCACCAGTGATCCGGGAGGCGGGAAGAGAGATACGCAGTATTTT.

The chain recombines TRBV4-1 with TRBJ2-7; 13 bases fit TRBD2. The CDR3 has 16 amino acids. Germline CDR1 and CDR2: MGHRA and YSYEKL. After removal of 1 base from V and 4 bases from J, the junction contained 4 bases not matched to a gene. Here the CDR3 reads CASSQGTSGRGYEQYF. In DNA form, the CDR3 reads TGCGCCAGCAGCCAAGGGACTAGCGGGAGAGGGTACGAGCAGTACTTC.

This sequence joins TRBV11-3 and TRBJ2-1; 9 bases agree with TRBD1. After removal of 4 bases from V and 9 bases from J, the junction contained 4 bases not matched to a gene. CDR3 size: 13 residues. Germline assignment: CDR1 SGHNT and CDR2 YENEEA. Here the CDR3 reads CASSSWTGAEQFF. CDR3 coding DNA: TGTGCCAGCAGCTCATGGACAGGGGCTGAGCAGTTCTTC.

The chain has TRBV4-1 and TRBJ1-2; possibly TRBD1 for D (6 bases). Germline V gene data show CDR1 as MGHRA and CDR2 as YSYEKL. V lost 0 bases, J lost 4 bases, and 12 bases lay in between. The CDR3 totals 15 residues. The CDR3 is CASSQESGAGYGYTF. The CDR3 region has the DNA TGCGCCAGCAGCCAAGAATCGGGGGCGGGCTATGGCTACACCTTC.

The V call is TRBV12-3 or TRBV12-4, the J call TRBJ1-2, with D possibly matching TRBD1 (6 bases). V was cut by 8 bases and J by 6 bases, with 13 bases left in between. This CDR3 region has 12 residues. CDR3 region: CASFTRTDGYTF. CDR3 coding DNA: TGTGCCAGCTTTACTAGGACAGATGGCTACACCTTC.

The rearrangement uses TRBV7-2 and TRBJ1-5, with 7 nucleotides matching TRBD1. Germline CDR1 SGHTA, CDR2 FQGNSA. Trimming took 5 bases from V and 5 from J; bases not matched to a gene: 12. This CDR3 spans 16 amino acids. This chain's CDR3 is CASSDGQAHAYQPQHF. DNA of the CDR3: TGTGCCAGCAGCGACGGACAGGCCCACGCTTATCAGCCCCAGCATTTT. The full variable domain, in which reference TRBV7-2 and TRBJ1-5 provide the parts outside the CDR3, is GAGVSQSPSNKVTEKGKDVELRCDPISGHTALYWYRQSLGQGLEFLIYFQGNSAPDKSGLPSDRFSAERTGGSVSTLTIQRTQQEDSAVYLCASSDGQAHAYQPQHFGDGTRLSIL.

J is TRBJ2-5 and V is TRBV5-1; D not certain. V lost 4 bases and J 3 bases, leaving 10 bases between the germline ends. The length of the CDR3 is 13 residues. Germline values: CDR1 SGHRS, CDR2 YFSETQ. This CDR3 reads CASSAPWEETQYF. The CDR3 DNA reads TGCGCCAGCAGCGCCCCATGGGAAGAGACCCAGTACTTC. Drawing the rest from reference TRBV5-1 and TRBJ2-5, the complete variable domain is KAGVTQTPRYLIKTRGQQVTLSCSPISGHRSVSWYQQTPGQGLQFLFEYFSETQRNKGNFPGRFSGRQFSNSRSEMNVSTLELGDSALYLCASSAPWEETQYFGPGTRLLVL.

The chain has TRBV4-1 and TRBJ2-1; the D gene could be TRBD1 or TRBD2 (6 bases each). This CDR3 has 17 amino acids. Germline assignment: CDR1 MGHRA and CDR2 YSYEKL. Trimming took off 0 bases at V and 5 bases at J, with 17 bases between the two ends. The CDR3 reads CASSQEGTGAVDNEQFF. Here the CDR3 DNA reads TGCGCCAGCAGCCAAGAGGGGACGGGGGCAGTGGACAATGAGCAGTTCTTC.

The chain is built from TRBV10-3 and TRBJ1-5; D is unclear. CDR1 is ENHRY and CDR2 is SYGVKD in the germline V gene. The length of the CDR3 is 13 residues. Trimming stripped 6 bases from V and 9 bases from J, with 15 bases between. The CDR3 protein is CAIRAKVDSPQHF. DNA for the CDR3: TGTGCCATCAGGGCAAAGGTAGATTCGCCCCAGCATTTT.

This clone has just a few counts. The chain joins TRBV19 to TRBJ2-7; possible D gene TRBD1, 5 bases. This CDR3 is 15 amino acids long. Germline V gene lookup returns CDR1 LNHDA and CDR2 SQIVND (reference sequence). V dropped 7 bases and J dropped 2 bases, with 18 bases sitting between them. For the CDR3, the DNA is TGTGCCAGTAATTCAGGTCGGCAGGGCGCCTACGAGCAGTACTTC. Amino acids: CASNSGRQGAYEQYF.

The rearrangement links TRBV19 to TRBJ2-1; 8 bases map to TRBD2. Per the germline V gene, CDR1 is LNHDA and CDR2 is SQIVND (reference sequence). V shed 5 bases, J shed 9 bases, and the junction held 12 bases outside the gene matches. The CDR3 totals 15 residues. CDR3 coding DNA: TGTGCCAGTAGTTCCCCCCGGGAGGGCCTGAGTGAGCAGTTCTTC. This gives the protein CASSSPREGLSEQFF.

This clone occurred once. The rearrangement joins TRBV6-1 to TRBJ1-4; D is undetermined. Germline V lookup: CDR1 MNHNS, CDR2 SASEGT. The CDR3 covers 14 residues. Trimming removed 3 bases from V and 8 bases from J, with 13 bases in between. As DNA, the CDR3 is TGTGCCAGCAGTGACATGGTAGGGAAAGAAAAACTGTTTTTT. It codes for CASSDMVGKEKLFF.

CDR3 in DNA: TGCGCCAGCAGCTTGGGAGGTGCAAGCACTGAAGCTTTCTTT. It specifies CASSLGGASTEAFF. V gene TRBV5-1 combines with J gene TRBJ1-1; D is unresolved. CDR3 length: 14 amino acids. Deletions cut 0 bases from V and 4 bases from J, with 10 bases between. Germline V lookup: CDR1 SGHRS, CDR2 YFSETQ.